These 13 T cell receptor beta chains were sequenced from one sample in a study of cytomegalovirus exposure and HLA in healthy donors (dated by TCRdb to the late 2010s). Libraries were constructed by the immunoSEQ multiplex PCR assay. TCRdb mirrors the immuneACCESS table, restricted to in-frame sequences. Some clones are absent from its copies; in checked studies, under half trace to an unresolved V gene, and the reason for the others is unknown. In all, the sample holds about 130,000 clones, and roughly nine tenths of those were seen once. The ten largest make up 1.2% of the sample. Sequences were obtained from PBMCs. Every receptor here comes from a woman aged 18-29 years in good health and CMV-seronegative.

V is TRBV19 and J is TRBJ1-5; 8 nucleotides align to TRBD1. CDR1 and CDR2 from the germline V gene are LNHDA and SQIVND (reference sequence). The CDR3 consists of 14 residues. With V trimmed by 6 bases and J by 6 bases, 7 bases remained unmatched. CDR3 nucleotide sequence: TGTGCCAGTAGGCCGCCAGGGGGCCGTCAGCCCCAGCATTTT. This translates into CASRPPGGRQPQHF.

This clone came up once. The chain has TRBV9 and TRBJ2-3; D remains unclear. Trimming took off 4 bases at V and 6 bases at J, with 9 bases between the two ends. The CDR3 loop spans 12 amino acids. The germline CDR1 and CDR2 sequences are SGDLS and YYNGEE. DNA of the CDR3: TGTGCCAGCAGCCCGAACGCGGATACGCAGTATTTT. It yields the protein CASSPNADTQYF.

The chain employs TRBV7-9 and TRBJ1-4; 8 bases map to TRBD1. Looked up from germline, CDR1 is SEHNR and CDR2 is FQNEAQ (reference sequence). This CDR3 spans 13 amino acids. V was clipped by 5 bases and J by 8 bases; unmatched bases: 4. CDR3 amino acids: CASSQWDREKLFF. In DNA form, the CDR3 reads TGTGCCAGCAGCCAATGGGACAGGGAAAAACTGTTTTTT.

V is TRBV5-1 and J is TRBJ2-5; TRBD2 matches at 10 bases. V lost 4 bases to trimming and J lost 0 bases; unmatched junction nucleotides: 0. In germline, CDR1 is SGHRS, CDR2 YFSETQ. The CDR3 is 14 residues long. The CDR3 protein is CASSLAGDQETQYF. In DNA form, the CDR3 reads TGCGCCAGCAGCCTAGCGGGGGACCAAGAGACCCAGTACTTC.

This chain links TRBV2 with TRBJ2-1; 15 bases match TRBD2. This CDR3 comprises 16 residues. Germline V gene lookup returns CDR1 SNHLY and CDR2 FYNNEI. Germline trimming cut 6 bases from V and 4 bases from J; bases unmatched to any gene: 4. The CDR3 DNA follows: TGTGCCAGCAGCCGGACTAGCGGGGGGGTATACAATGAGCAGTTCTTC. This gives the protein CASSRTSGGVYNEQFF.

This chain links TRBV10-3 with TRBJ1-4; 9 bases line up with TRBD1. The CDR3 has 15 amino acids. Per the germline V gene, CDR1 is ENHRY and CDR2 is SYGVKD. V shed 3 bases and J 6 bases; nucleotides not matched to a gene: 5. For the CDR3, the DNA is TGTGCCATCAGTGAACGAGGACAGGGGTATGAAAAACTGTTTTTT. This codes for CAISERGQGYEKLFF.

The chain joins TRBV19 to TRBJ1-1, with 7 bases lining up with TRBD1. With 10 bases clipped from V and 6 bases from J, the junction kept 5 bases outside the gene matches. Germline assignment: CDR1 LNHDA and CDR2 SQIVND (reference sequence). The CDR3 runs to 11 residues. The CDR3 DNA follows: TGTGCCACCCAACAGGGGCCTGAAGCTTTCTTT. The encoded protein is CATQQGPEAFF.

The chain combines TRBV4-1 with TRBJ2-7; 8 bases match TRBD1. Germline-derived CDR1 and CDR2 are MGHRA and YSYEKL. Unmatched junction bases numbered 5, after V lost 2 bases and J lost 5 bases. The CDR3 runs to 14 residues. CDR3 region: CASSQLQGVHEQYF. DNA for the CDR3: TGCGCCAGCAGCCAACTACAGGGGGTCCACGAGCAGTACTTC.

V and J are TRBV7-3 and TRBJ1-1; D remains unclear. The CDR3 sequence is 13 residues long. Trimming removed 5 bases at V and 2 bases at J, with 9 bases between. Per the germline V gene, CDR1 is SGHTA and CDR2 is FQGTGA. The CDR3 bases are TGTGCCAGCAGCAAAGAGTCCAACACTGAAGCTTTCTTT. Its protein is CASSKESNTEAFF.

This clone was counted a single time. This rearrangement joins TRBV28 to TRBJ1-6; no clear D. CDR3 size: 14 residues. Trimming shortened V by 5 bases and J by 8 bases, and 13 bases separated the two germline ends. Germline CDR1 and CDR2: MDHEN and SYDVKM. In nucleotides, the CDR3 is TGTGCCAGCAGTCCGCGAGTTAGTGATTCACCCCTCCACTTT. Amino acid sequence: CASSPRVSDSPLHF.

The CDR3 DNA reads as TGCGCCAGCAGCCGCGAGACAGGGCCAAGGAACACCATATATTTT. Amino acid sequence: CASSRETGPRNTIYF. The J gene is TRBJ1-3, the V gene TRBV5-1; 7 nucleotides align to TRBD1. Germline loops: CDR1 SGHRS, CDR2 YFSETQ. The J segment lost 7 bases and the V segment lost 4 bases, leaving 11 bases of the junction unmatched. This CDR3 spans 15 amino acids.

This clone has only one observation. The chain employs TRBV6-1 and TRBJ2-7; TRBD1 might be the D (6 bases). CDR3 size: 15 residues. Germline V gene data show CDR1 as MNHNS and CDR2 as SASEGT. V was clipped by 2 bases and J by 0 bases, with 11 bases between them. CDR3 protein: CASSEKGDPSYEQYF. DNA of the CDR3: TGTGCCAGCAGTGAAAAGGGGGATCCCTCCTACGAGCAGTACTTC.

The rearrangement joins TRBV11-2 to TRBJ2-5; D is uncertain. The CDR3 sequence is 12 residues long. The V gene's germline CDR1 is SGHAT and CDR2 FQNNGV. V was pared by 5 bases and J by 4 bases, with 8 bases between. As DNA, the CDR3 is TGTGCCAGCAGCCGGGTCGGAGAGACCCAGTACTTC. Translated: CASSRVGETQYF.